This section outlines one T cell receptor beta chain sequence together with its context. Germline V gene data show CDR1 as SQVTM and CDR2 as ANQGSEA. There are 12 residues in the CDR3. The ends lost 7 bases at V and 4 bases at J; junction bases unmatched: 4. In the original processing: The authors estimated nucleated cell counts from reference gene primer amplification. The assay was immunoSEQ multiplex PCR, and TCRdb's table has in-frame clones only and misses some. D and trimming come from the DNA, and the V and J calls and clone size come from that table. The table shows roughly 60,000 clones, with over 75% occurring only once. This record comes from a study of blood T cell repertoires in COVID-19. Study-level information: Acute and convalescent COVID-19 specimens originated in the United States, Italy and Spain. In each case, the material was cDNA or gDNA derived from T cells, B-cell-depleted T cells, or PBMCs.

The clonotype comes from a man aged 50 to 59 with active COVID-19. Specimen: peripheral blood. The chain employs TRBV29-1 and TRBJ1-2, with 9 bases aligning to TRBD1. This CDR3 reads CSDRDRVYGYTF. The CDR3 DNA reads as TGCAGCGACCGGGACAGGGTCTATGGCTACACCTTC.